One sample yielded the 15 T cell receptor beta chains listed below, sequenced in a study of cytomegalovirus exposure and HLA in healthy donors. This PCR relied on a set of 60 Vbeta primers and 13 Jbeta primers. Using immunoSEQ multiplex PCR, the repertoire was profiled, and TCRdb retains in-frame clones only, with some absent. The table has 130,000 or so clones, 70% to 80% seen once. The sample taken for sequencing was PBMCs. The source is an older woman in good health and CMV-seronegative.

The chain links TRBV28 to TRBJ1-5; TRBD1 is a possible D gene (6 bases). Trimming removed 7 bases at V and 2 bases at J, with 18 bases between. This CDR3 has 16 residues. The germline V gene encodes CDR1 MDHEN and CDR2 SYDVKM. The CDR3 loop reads CASIRGIGGGNQPQHF. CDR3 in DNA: TGTGCCAGCATCAGGGGAATAGGAGGCGGCAATCAGCCCCAGCATTTT.

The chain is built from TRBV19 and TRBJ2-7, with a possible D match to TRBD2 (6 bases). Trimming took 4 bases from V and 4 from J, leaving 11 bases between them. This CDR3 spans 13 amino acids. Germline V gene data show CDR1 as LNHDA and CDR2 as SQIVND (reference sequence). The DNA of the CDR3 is TGTGCCAGTAGTAGCTCGGGGGTGTACGAGCAGTACTTC. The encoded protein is CASSSSGVYEQYF.

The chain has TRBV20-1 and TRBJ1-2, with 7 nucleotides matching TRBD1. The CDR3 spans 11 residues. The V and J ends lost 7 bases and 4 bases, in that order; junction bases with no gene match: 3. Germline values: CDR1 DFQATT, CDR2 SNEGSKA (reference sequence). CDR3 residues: CSGQGGYGYTF. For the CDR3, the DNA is TGCAGTGGACAGGGCGGCTATGGCTACACCTTC.

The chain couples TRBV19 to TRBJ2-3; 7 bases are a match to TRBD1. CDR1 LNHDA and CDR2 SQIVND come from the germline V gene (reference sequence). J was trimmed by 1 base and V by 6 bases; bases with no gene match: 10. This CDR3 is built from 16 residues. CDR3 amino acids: CASRLLGQQGTDTQYF. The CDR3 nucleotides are TGTGCCAGTAGACTACTGGGACAGCAAGGCACAGATACGCAGTATTTT.

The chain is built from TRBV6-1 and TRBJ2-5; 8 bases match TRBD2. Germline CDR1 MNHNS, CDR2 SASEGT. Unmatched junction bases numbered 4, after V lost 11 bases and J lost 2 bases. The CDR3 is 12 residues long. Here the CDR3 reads CALAGGQETQYF. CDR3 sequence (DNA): TGTGCCCTGGCGGGGGGACAAGAGACCCAGTACTTC.

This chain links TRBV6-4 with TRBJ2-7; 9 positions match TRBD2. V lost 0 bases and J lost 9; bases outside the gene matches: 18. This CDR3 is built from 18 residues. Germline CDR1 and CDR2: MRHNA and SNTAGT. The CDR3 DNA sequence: TGTGCCAGCAGTGACTCGACGATAATAGCGGGAGTTTCACTTGGGCAGTACTTC. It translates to CASSDSTIIAGVSLGQYF.

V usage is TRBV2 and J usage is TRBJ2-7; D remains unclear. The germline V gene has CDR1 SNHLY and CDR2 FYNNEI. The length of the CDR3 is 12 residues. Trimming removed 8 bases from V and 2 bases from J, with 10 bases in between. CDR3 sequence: CASGQTPYEQYF. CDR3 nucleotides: TGTGCCAGCGGGCAGACCCCCTACGAGCAGTACTTC.

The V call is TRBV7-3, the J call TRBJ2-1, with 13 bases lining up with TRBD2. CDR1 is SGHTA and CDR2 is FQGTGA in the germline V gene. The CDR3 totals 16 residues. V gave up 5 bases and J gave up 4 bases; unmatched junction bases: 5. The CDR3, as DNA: TGTGCCAGCAGCGTAGGACTAGCGGGAGCTTACAATGAGCAGTTCTTC. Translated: CASSVGLAGAYNEQFF.

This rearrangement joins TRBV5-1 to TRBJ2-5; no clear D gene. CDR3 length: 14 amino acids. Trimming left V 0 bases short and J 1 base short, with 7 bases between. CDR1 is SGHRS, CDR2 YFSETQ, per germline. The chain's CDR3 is CASSLGSFQETQYF. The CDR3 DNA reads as TGCGCCAGCAGCTTGGGCAGTTTCCAAGAGACCCAGTACTTC.

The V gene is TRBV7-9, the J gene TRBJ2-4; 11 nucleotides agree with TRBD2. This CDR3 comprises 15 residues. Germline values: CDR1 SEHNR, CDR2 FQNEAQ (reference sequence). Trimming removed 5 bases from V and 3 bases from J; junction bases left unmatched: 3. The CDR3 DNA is TGTGCCAGCAGCCCCCTAGCGGGAGGCAAAAACATTCAGTACTTC. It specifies CASSPLAGGKNIQYF.

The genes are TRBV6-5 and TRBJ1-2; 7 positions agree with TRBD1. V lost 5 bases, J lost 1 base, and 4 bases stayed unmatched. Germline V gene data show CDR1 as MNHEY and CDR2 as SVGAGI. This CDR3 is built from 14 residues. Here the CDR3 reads CASSRDRSNYGYTF. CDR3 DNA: TGTGCCAGCAGTCGGGACAGAAGTAACTATGGCTACACCTTC.

DNA for the CDR3: TGTGCCAGCAGTCTACAGGGGCTCACCGGGGAGCTGTTTTTT. Its translation: CASSLQGLTGELFF. This chain links TRBV6-4 with TRBJ2-2; 7 positions agree with TRBD1. Germline V gene data show CDR1 as MRHNA and CDR2 as SNTAGT. The CDR3 extends over 14 amino acids. V dropped 5 bases and J dropped 4; count of bases not matched to a gene: 4.

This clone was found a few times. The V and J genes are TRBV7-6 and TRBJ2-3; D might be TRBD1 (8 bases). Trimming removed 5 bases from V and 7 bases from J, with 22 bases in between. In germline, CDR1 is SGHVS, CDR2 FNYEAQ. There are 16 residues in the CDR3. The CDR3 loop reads CASSPRGGQDKNTQYF. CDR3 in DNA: TGTGCCAGCAGCCCGAGGGGGGGACAGGACAAAAATACGCAGTATTTT.

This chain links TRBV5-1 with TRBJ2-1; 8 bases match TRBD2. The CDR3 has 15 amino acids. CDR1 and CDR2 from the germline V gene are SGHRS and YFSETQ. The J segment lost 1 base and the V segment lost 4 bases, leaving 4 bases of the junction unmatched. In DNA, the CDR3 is TGCGCCAGCAGCGTAGCGGGGACTTCCTACAATGAGCAGTTCTTC. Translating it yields CASSVAGTSYNEQFF.

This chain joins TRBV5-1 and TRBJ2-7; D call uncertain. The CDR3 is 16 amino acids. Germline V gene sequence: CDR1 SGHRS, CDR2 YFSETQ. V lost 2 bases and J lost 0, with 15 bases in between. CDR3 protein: CASSFGGSSSSYEQYF. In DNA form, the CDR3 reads TGCGCCAGCAGCTTCGGTGGCAGCTCTAGCTCCTACGAGCAGTACTTC.